The following is a T cell receptor beta chain sequence with its context. What antigen it recognizes has not been identified. The sample holds no much larger clone one base away, and base qualities are not on file. The meaning of the sample's treatment or condition label: allogeneic hematopoietic cell transplantation with graft depleted of TCRalphabeta T cells and CD19 B cells. The transplant recipients were children given TCRalphabeta/CD19-depleted allogeneic hematopoietic cell grafts. The library was obtained by PCR. TCRdb names Illumina HiSeq 2500 as the instrument used. TCR library preparation used molecular barcoding, with unique molecular identifiers applied to normalize quantification of the TCRbeta repertoire. The public reads were reprocessed in TCRdb via fastp at Q25 and MiXCR, keeping in-frame beta chains. When rows share a CDR3 protein, they turn into one entry using the most common DNA and genes. Within this sample are over 15,000 distinct CDR3 sequences, with roughly 12% of them counted one time only. About two thirds of the sample rests with the top ten.

This sample is drawn from a study of T-cell reconstitution after alpha-beta-depleted transplantation in children (TCRdb year 2016). For the wider study: Using TCR repertoire profiling, the study quantitatively followed how T-cell immune reconstitution unfolded in children after TCRalphabeta/CD19-depleted allogeneic hematopoietic cell transplantation.

Points the paper makes about the study in general: Over the following months the frequencies of hyperexpanded clones went down, and after one year T-cell counts and TCRbeta diversity were mostly credited to newly produced T cells. In some patients, the high TCRbeta diversity seen at day 60 was put down to recipient T cells and intrathymic progenitors that had survived conditioning. The apparently early alphabetaT-cell count recovery about two months after transplant was reportedly dependent on only several hundred rapidly expanded clones derived from non-depleted graft cells.

The sequencing used PBMCs, mostly from graft donor cells, collected 180 days after TCRalphabeta/CD19-depleted stem cell transplant. The TCR was taken from a boy under three years old who had a stem cell transplant for Wiskott-Aldrich syndrome, so the T cells may come from the graft donor.

The bases read TGCAGTGCTAGACCTCGACAGGGGCCCAATCAGCCCCAGCATTTT. Translation gives CSARPRQGPNQPQHF. The chain was built from TRBV20-1 and TRBJ1-5; 8 bases in the middle match TRBD1. As encoded in the germline V gene (reference sequence), CDR1 is DFQATT while CDR2 is SNEGSKA. V is pruned by 2 bases and J by 3 bases, leaving 6 bases of the junction without a gene match. The CDR3, cysteine through phenylalanine, is 15 amino acids long. The kept DNA is CDR3 alone, 45 bases in frame from the first base.